The sequence of this T cell receptor (beta chain) was determined in a study of metastatic and nonmetastatic thyroid tumors. Study details: Both malignant and benign thyroid patients supplied peripheral blood and tumor or nodule tissue samples, across which the repertoires of these patients were then compared. Overall study findings and caveats: Patients with malignant thyroid tumors reportedly had significantly higher TCR beta diversity than those with benign nodules, in blood and tumor.

In the original workflow: A classifier of distant metastasis in papillary thyroid cancer was built from CDR3 differences (across clinicopathological groups). TCRdb called clones again from the PCR reads with MiXCR. What appears here as the V and J calls and clone size reflects TCRdb's work, not the paper's. Of about 40,000 clones listed, about 13% are singletons. The germline CDR1 and CDR2 sequences are SNHLY and FYNNEI. Trimming cost V 7 bases and J 0 bases, with 10 bases left between them. CDR3 size: 14 residues. Until they underwent thyroid surgery, no patient had received any treatment. Worth noting for this clone: What it binds is not known.

The chain couples TRBV2 to TRBJ1-3; no clear D gene. Sequenced: blood. This receptor was identified in a female donor with papillary thyroid cancer or a benign thyroid nodule (not recorded which). Some clones in this sample may be carry-over from other donors' samples. CDR3: CASKREYSGNTIYF. CDR3 DNA: TGTGCCAGCAAAAGGGAATACTCTGGAAACACCATATATTTT.